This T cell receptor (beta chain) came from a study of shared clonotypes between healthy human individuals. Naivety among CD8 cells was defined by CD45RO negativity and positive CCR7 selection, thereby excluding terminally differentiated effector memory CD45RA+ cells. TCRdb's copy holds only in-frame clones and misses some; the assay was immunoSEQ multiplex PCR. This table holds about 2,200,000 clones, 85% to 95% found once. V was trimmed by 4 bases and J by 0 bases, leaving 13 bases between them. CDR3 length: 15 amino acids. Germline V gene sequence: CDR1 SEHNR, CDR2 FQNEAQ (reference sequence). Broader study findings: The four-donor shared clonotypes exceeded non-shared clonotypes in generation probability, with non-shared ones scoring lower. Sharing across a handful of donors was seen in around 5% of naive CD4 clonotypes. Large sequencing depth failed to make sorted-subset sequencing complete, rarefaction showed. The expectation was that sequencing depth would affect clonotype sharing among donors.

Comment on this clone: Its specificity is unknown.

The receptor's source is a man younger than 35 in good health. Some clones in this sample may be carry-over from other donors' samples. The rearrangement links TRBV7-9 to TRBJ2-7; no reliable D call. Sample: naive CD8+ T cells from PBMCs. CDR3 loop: CASSSNSLPSYEQYF. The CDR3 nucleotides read TGTGCCAGCAGCTCAAACAGCTTACCCTCCTACGAGCAGTACTTC. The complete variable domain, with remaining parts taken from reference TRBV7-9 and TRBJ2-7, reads DTGVSQNPRHKITKRGQNVTFRCDPISEHNRLYWYRQTLGQGPEFLTYFQNEAQLEKSRLLSDRFSAERPKGSFSTLEIQRTEQGDSAMYLCASSSNSLPSYEQYFGPGTRLTVT.